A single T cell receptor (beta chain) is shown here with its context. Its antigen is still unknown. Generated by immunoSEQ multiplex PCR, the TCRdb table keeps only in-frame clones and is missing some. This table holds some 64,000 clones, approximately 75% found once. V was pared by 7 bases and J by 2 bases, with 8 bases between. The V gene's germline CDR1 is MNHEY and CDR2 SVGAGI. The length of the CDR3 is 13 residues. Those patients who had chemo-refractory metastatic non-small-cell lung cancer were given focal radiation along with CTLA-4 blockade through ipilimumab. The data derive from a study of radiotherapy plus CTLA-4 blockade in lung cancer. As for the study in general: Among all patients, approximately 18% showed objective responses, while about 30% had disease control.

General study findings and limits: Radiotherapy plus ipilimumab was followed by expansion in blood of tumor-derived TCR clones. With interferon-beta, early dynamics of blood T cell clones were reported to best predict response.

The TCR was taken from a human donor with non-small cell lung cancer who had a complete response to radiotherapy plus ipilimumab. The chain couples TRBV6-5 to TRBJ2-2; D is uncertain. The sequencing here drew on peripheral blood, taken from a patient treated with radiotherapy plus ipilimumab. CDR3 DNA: TGTGCCAGCACGCTGAGAAACACCGGGGAGCTGTTTTTT. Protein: CASTLRNTGELFF.